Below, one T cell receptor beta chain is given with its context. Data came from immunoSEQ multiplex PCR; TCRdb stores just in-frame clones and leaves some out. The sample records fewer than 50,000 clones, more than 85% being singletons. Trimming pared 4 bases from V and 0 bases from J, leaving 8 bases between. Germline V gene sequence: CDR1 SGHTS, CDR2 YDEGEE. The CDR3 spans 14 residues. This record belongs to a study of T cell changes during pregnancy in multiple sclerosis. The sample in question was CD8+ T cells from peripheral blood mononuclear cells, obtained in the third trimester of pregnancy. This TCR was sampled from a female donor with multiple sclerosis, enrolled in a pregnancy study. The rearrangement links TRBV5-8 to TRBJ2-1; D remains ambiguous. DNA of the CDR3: TGTGCCAGCAGCGATAGAAACTCCTACAATGAGCAGTTCTTC. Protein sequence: CASSDRNSYNEQFF.